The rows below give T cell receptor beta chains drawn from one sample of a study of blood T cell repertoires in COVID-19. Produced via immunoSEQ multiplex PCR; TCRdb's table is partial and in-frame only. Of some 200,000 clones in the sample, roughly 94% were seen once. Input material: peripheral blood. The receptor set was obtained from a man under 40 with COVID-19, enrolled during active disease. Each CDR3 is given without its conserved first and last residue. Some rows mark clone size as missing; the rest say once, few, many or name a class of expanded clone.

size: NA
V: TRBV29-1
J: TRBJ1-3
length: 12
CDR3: SVRDSLAGNTIY

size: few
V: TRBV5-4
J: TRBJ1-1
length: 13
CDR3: ASSLEGARNTEAF

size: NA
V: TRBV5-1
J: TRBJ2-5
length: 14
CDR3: ASSLFSGGAEETQY

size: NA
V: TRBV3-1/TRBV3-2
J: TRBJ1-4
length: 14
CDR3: ASSPIGAASGEKLF

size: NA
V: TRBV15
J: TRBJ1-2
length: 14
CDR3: ATSRETGTGSYGYT

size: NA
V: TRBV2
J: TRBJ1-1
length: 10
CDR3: ASSEASFRAF

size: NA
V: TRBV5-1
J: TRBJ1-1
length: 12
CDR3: ASSSGTGVAEAF

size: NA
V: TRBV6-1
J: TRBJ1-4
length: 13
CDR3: ASSDRTGGGEKLF

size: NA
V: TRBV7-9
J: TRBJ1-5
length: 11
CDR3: ASGVADNQPQH

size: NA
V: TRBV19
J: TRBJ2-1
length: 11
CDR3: ASSIKGDNEQF

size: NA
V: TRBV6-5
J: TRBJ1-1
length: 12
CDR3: ASSRDRDGTEAF

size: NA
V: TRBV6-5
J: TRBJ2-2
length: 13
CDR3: ASSQDRDRTGELF

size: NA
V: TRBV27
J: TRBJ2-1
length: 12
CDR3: ASSSSGVDNEQF

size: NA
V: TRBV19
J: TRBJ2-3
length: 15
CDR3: ASKGISGGPGRDTQY

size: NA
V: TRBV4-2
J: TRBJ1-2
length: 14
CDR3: ASSQGSPGTNYGYT

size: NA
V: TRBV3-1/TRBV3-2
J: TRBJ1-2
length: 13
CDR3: ASSRTGGENYGYT

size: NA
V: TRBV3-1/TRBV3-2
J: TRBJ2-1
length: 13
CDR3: ASSLGLDNYNEQF

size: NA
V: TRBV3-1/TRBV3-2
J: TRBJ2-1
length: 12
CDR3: ASSQETSGGEEF

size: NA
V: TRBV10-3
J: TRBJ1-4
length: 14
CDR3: AISESKGTGKEKLF

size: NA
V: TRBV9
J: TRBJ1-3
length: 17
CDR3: ASSFLPGQDTSAGNTIY

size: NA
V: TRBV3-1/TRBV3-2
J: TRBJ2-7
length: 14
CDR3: ASSQDPGTGGYEQY

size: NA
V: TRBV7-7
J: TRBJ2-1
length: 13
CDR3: AIPGTSGGAYEQF

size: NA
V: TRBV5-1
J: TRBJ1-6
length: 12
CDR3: ASSSPGGDSPLH

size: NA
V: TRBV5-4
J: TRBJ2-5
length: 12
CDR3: ASSLNGGRETQY

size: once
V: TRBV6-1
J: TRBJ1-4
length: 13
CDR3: ASSDGRTTNEKLF

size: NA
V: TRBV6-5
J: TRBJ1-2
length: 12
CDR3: ASTPAQGAGGYT

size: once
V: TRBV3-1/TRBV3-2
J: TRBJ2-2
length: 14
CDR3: ASSQAPRLTTGELF

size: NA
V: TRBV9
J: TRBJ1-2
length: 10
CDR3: ASSAQGGGYT

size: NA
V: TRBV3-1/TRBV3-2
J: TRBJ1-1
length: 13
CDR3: ASSQQQGTDTEAF

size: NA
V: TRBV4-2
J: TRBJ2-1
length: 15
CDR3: ASSPRATGGVVDEQF

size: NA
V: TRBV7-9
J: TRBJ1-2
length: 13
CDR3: ASSSGTQVNYGYT

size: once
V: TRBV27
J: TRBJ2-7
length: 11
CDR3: ASSLFAGGEQY

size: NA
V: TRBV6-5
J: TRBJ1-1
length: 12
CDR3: ASSTTPVDTEAF

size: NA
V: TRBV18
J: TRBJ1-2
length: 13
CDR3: ASSQFPTGDSGYT

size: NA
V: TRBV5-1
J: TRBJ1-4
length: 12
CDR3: ASSLDRANEKLF

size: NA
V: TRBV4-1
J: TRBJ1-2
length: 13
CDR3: ASSQSHTGVNGYT

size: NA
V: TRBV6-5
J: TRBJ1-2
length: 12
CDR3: ASRTGELNYGYT

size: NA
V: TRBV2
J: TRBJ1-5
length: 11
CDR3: ASNMGGDQPQH

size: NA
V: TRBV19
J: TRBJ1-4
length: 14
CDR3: ASSIGTEATNEKLF

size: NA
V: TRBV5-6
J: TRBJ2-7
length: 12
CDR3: ASSPGQSPYEQY

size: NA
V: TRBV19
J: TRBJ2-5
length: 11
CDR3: ASSIGGGETQY

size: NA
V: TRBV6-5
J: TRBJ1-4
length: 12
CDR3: ASSRTGSIEKLF

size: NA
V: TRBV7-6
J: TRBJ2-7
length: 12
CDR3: ASSLVTGHYEQY

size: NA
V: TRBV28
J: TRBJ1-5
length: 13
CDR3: ASSFIGQGRQPQH

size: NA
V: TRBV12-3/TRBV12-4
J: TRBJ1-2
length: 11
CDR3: ASRPTVSYGYT

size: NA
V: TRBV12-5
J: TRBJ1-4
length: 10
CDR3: ASGLAREKLF

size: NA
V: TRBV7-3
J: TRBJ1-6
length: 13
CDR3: ASSPTGNSGSPLH

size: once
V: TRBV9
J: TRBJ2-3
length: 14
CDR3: ASSDGGAGVADTQY

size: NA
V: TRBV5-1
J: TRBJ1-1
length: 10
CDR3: ASSSRVTEAF

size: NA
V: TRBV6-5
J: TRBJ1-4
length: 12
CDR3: ASREDRINEKLF

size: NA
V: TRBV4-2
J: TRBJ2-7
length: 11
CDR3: ASSREAPDEQY

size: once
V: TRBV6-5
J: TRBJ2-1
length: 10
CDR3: ASSYFSGEQF

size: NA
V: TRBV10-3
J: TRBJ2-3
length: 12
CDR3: AISEGGGTDTQY

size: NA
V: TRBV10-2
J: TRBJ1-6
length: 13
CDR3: ASSDLGGDNSPLH

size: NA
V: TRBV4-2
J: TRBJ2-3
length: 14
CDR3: ASSQTGGGMTDTQY

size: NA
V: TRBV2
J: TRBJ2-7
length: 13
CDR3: ASSEMSFASYEQY

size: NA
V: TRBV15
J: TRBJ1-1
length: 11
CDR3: ATYAPGGTEAF

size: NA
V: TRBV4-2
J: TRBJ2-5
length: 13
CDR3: ASSQDLRGKETQY

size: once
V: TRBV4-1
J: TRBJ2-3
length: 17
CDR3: ASSHFPHRGRGVPDTQY

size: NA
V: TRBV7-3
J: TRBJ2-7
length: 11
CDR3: ASSPLQGHEQY